This TCR beta chain was retrieved from a study of T-cell memory formation after mild COVID-19. TCRdb independently ran MiXCR on the 5' RACE reads; one entry per CDR3 protein. Among approximately 490,000 distinct CDR3 sequences listed, roughly 22% were seen once. The germline CDR1 and CDR2 sequences are MNHEY and SVGAGI. The CDR3 has 14 residues. V dropped 7 bases and J dropped 7 bases, with 16 bases sitting between them. Sample: PBMCs or a T cell subset sorted from them (not recorded which). The J gene is TRBJ2-2, the V gene TRBV6-5, with a possible D match to TRBD2 (7 bases). This receptor was taken from an adult woman who had mild COVID-19 (a few samples of this study predate the infection). Cell type and time point are not known. This chain's CDR3 is CASTIRGGSGELFF. DNA for the CDR3: TGTGCCAGCACCATAAGGGGGGGCAGCGGGGAGCTGTTTTTT.